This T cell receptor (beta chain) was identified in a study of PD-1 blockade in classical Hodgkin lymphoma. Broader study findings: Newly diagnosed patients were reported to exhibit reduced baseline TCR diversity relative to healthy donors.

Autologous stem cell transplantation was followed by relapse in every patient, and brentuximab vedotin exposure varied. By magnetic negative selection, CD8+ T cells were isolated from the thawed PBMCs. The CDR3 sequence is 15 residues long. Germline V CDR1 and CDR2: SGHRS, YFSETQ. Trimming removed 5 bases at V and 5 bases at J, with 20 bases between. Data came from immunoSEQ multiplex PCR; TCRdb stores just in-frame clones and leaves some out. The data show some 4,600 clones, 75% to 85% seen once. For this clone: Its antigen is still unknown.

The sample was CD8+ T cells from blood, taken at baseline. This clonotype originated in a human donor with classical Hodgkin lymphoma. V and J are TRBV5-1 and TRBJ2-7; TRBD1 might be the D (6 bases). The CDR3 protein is CASSRVQGKLDEQYF. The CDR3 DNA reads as TGCGCCAGCAGTAGGGTTCAGGGGAAGTTGGACGAGCAGTACTTC.